This note documents a single T cell receptor (beta chain) sequence. Its antigen is currently unknown. This sample is drawn from a study of regulatory T cells in long-lasting Graves disease. Points from the study as a whole: Favored usage of TRBV28, TRBJ1-2 and TRBJ2-5 was recorded in persistent disease.

The time point here: newly diagnosed GD, antithyroid drugs for less than 3 months. PBMCs provided the RNA from which the TCR library was made. The CDR3 runs to 19 residues. J was trimmed by 0 bases and V by 5 bases; bases with no gene match: 16. Germline V lookup: CDR1 SGHVS, CDR2 FNYEAQ. Sequencing libraries for TCR beta were prepared with iRepertoire HTBI primers and Arm-PCR of CDR3 regions. TCRdb called the multiplex PCR reads again in MiXCR, with one record for every CDR3 protein. This table holds 680,000 or so distinct CDR3 sequences, roughly 16% found once. These same data were also listed under a study on T cells in Graves' hyperthyroidism and ophthalmopathy.

This chain connects TRBV7-6 to TRBJ2-3, with 8 bases fitting TRBD2. Sequences were derived from peripheral blood mononuclear cells (PBMCs), sampled at new diagnosis, from a patient treated with antithyroid drugs. This TCR was sampled from a woman in her twenties or thirties with Graves disease. The CDR3 DNA follows: TGTGCCAGCAGCGGGGGAGCCCCTGGAATAGCGGGAAGCACAGATACGCAGTATTTT. This gives the protein CASSGGAPGIAGSTDTQYF.